This T cell receptor (beta chain) was captured by sequencing in a study of T-cell memory formation after mild COVID-19. A word on this clonotype: What it binds is unknown.

Broader study findings: The study found contracting CD4+ clones mainly in CM and EM and contracting CD8+ clones in EMRA. Among clones contracting day 15 to 85, CD4/CD8 was balanced, whereas later expanders leaned CD4+.

TCRdb analysed the 5' RACE reads with MiXCR anew, one entry per CDR3 protein. The data contain 95,000 to 110,000 distinct CDR3 sequences, approximately 14% of them seen just once; the ten biggest clones take up around two fifths. The sample taken for sequencing was PBMCs or a T cell subset sorted from them (not recorded which). This clonotype was sampled from a man younger than 35 who had mild COVID-19 (a few samples of this study predate the infection). Cell type and time point are not known.

The CDR3 protein is CASSWGQGHQPQHF. CDR3 DNA: TGCGCCAGCAGCTGGGGACAGGGTCATCAGCCCCAGCATTTT. This chain links TRBV5-1 with TRBJ1-5; 9 bases line up with TRBD1. The CDR3 sequence is 14 residues long. Germline V gene lookup returns CDR1 SGHRS and CDR2 YFSETQ. V was clipped by 3 bases and J by 5 bases; unmatched bases: 3. The whole variable domain, filled in from reference TRBV5-1 and TRBJ1-5, reads KAGVTQTPRYLIKTRGQQVTLSCSPISGHRSVSWYQQTPGQGLQFLFEYFSETQRNKGNFPGRFSGRQFSNSRSEMNVSTLELGDSALYLCASSWGQGHQPQHFGDGTRLSIL.